This TCR beta chain appears in the sequencing data of a study of blood T cell repertoires in COVID-19. This table comes from immunoSEQ multiplex PCR, and its TCRdb copy is limited to in-frame clones, with some not included. The sample yields roughly 360,000 clones, more than 75% seen once. J gave up 4 bases and V 5 bases, and 3 bases lay outside the gene matches. The CDR3 totals 13 residues. Per germline, CDR1 KGHSH and CDR2 LQKENI. The rearrangement uses TRBV18 and TRBJ1-2; 8 positions match TRBD1. The clonotype was recovered from a woman under 40 with acute COVID-19. The source material was PBMCs or T cells enriched from blood (not recorded which). Written as DNA, the CDR3 is TGTGCCAGCTCAGAAACAGGGGGCTATGGCTACACCTTC. Translated, it gives CASSETGGYGYTF.